Each of the 8 T cell receptor beta chains below was sequenced from the same sample in a study of post-analysis software for immune sequencing data. General study findings and limits: Five TRBV segments (TRBV5-6, TRBV5-1 and TRBV20-1 among them) occurred more frequently in patients than in controls.

Unique molecular identifiers were present in the TCR beta cDNA libraries. Each CDR3 protein gets one entry after TCRdb re-called the PCR reads with MiXCR. The table includes 820,000 or so distinct CDR3 sequences, approximately 53% detected once. These receptors' targets are unknown. Source material: blood. These receptors were taken from a girl aged 10 to 17 with multiple sclerosis.

The chain couples TRBV9 to TRBJ2-3; tentatively, D is TRBD1 (6 bases). The CDR3 spans 16 residues. Germline V gene data show CDR1 as SGDLS and CDR2 as YYNGEE. With 0 bases removed from V and 3 bases from J, the gap between germline ends came to 14 bases. CDR3 DNA: TGTGCCAGCAGCGTAGGAGGGCAGGGGCGGACAGATACGCAGTATTTT. Encoded protein: CASSVGGQGRTDTQYF.

The chain is built from TRBV7-6 and TRBJ2-7; the match to TRBD1 covers 9 bases. Germline loops: CDR1 SGHVS, CDR2 FNYEAQ. The CDR3 is 15 residues long. V lost 5 bases and J lost 4; bases outside the gene matches: 9. The CDR3: CASSLRTGAMYEQYF. The CDR3 nucleotides read TGTGCCAGCAGCCTTCGGACAGGGGCGATGTACGAGCAGTACTTC.

The rearrangement joins TRBV3-1 to TRBJ2-5; D uncertain. Gene TRBJ2-1 matches the end of the DNA better, so the J call may be wrong. The CDR3 runs 13 residues. CDR1 LGHDT and CDR2 YNNKEL come from the germline V gene (reference sequence). CDR3 DNA: TGTGCCAGCAGCCCGCACAGCCAAGAGACCCAGTTCTTC. Protein sequence: CASSPHSQETQFF.

V gene TRBV5-5 combines with J gene TRBJ1-5, with a tentative D call TRBD1 (5 bases). V was pared by 4 bases and J by 5 bases, with 13 bases between. The CDR3 is 14 amino acids. The germline CDR1 and CDR2 sequences are SGHKS and YYEKEE (reference sequence). The CDR3 DNA reads TGTGCCAGCAGCCGATTACCGGGACATCAGCCCCAGCATTTT. It translates to CASSRLPGHQPQHF.

This clonotype has a handful of counts. This rearrangement joins TRBV2 to TRBJ2-7; a possible D gene is TRBD2 (6 bases). From germline, CDR1 is SNHLY and CDR2 FYNNEI. Trimming removed 0 bases from V and 2 bases from J, with 8 bases in between. CDR3 length: 14 residues. The chain's CDR3 is CASSEAREAYEQYF. The CDR3 DNA is TGTGCCAGCAGTGAAGCCAGGGAGGCCTACGAGCAGTACTTC. The entire variable domain, with the rest obtained from reference TRBV2 and TRBJ2-7, is as follows: EPEVTQTPSHQVTQMGQEVILRCVPISNHLYFYWYRQILGQKVEFLVSFYNNEISEKSEIFDDQFSVERPDGSNFTLKIRSTKLEDSAMYFCASSEAREAYEQYFGPGTRLTVT.

This clonotype appeared a few times. J is TRBJ2-1 and V is TRBV24-1; D is unclear. The CDR3 is made up of 14 amino acids. Trimming took 0 bases from V and 8 from J, leaving 10 bases between them. The germline CDR1 and CDR2 sequences are KGHDR and SFDVKD. Written as DNA, the CDR3 is TGTGCCACCAGTGATTTGCGCAGGCCCCATGAGCAGTTCTTC. Translating gives CATSDLRRPHEQFF.

This clonotype occurred a few times. The gene calls are TRBV5-1 and TRBJ1-2; D is uncertain. This CDR3 region has 12 residues. Trimming removed 4 bases from V and 4 bases from J, with 8 bases in between. Germline CDR1 SGHRS, CDR2 YFSETQ. CDR3 loop: CASSKGPYGYTF. In nucleotides, the CDR3 is TGCGCCAGCAGCAAAGGACCCTATGGCTACACCTTC.

V gene TRBV25-1 combines with J gene TRBJ2-7, with D possibly being TRBD1 (5 bases). Germline assignment: CDR1 MGHDK and CDR2 SYGVNS. The V and J ends lost 4 bases and 3 bases respectively, with 13 bases between them. CDR3 length: 14 amino acids. The CDR3 DNA reads as TGTGCCAGCAGTGGTCAGGGTTTGGGCTACGAGCAGTACTTC. It translates to CASSGQGLGYEQYF.